A selection of T cell receptor beta chains follows, all from one sample in a study of T-cell reconstitution after alpha-beta-depleted transplantation in children. TCRdb re-called the PCR reads through MiXCR, storing one row per CDR3 protein. This sample yields some 300,000 distinct CDR3 sequences, of which less than 9.5% are seen a single time; approximately 9.1% belongs to the top ten. The sequences come from peripheral blood, collected 360 days after TCRalphabeta/CD19-depleted stem cell transplant. The receptors originated from a female patient aged 2-15 years who had a stem cell transplant for Fanconi anemia, so the T cells may come from the graft donor. The CDR3 runs from the conserved cysteine through the conserved F or W. The D gene is left open where the match is weak. Size is stated for part of the rows, as once, few or many counts, or as a class when the clone is expanded.

d_call,clone_size,j_call,v_call,cdr3_nt,cdr3_aa
NA,NA,TRBJ1-5,TRBV6-5,TGTGCCAGCAGCTTCGGACGGAGTGGGGGGGTTCAGCCCCAGCATTTT,CASSFGRSGGVQPQHF
NA,many,TRBJ1-3,TRBV7-2,TGTGCCAGCAGCTTAACGGCAATCTCTGGAAACACCATATATTTT,CASSLTAISGNTIYF
NA,NA,TRBJ1-2,TRBV12-3/TRBV12-4,TGTGCCAGCAGTTTAGCGTCGTGGGAGGGAGGCTACACCTTC,CASSLASWEGGYTF
NA,NA,TRBJ2-5,TRBV6-5,TGTGCCAGCAGTCAAACACGGGGGACCCAGTACTTC,CASSQTRGTQYF
NA,many,TRBJ2-5,TRBV6-2/TRBV6-3,TGTGCCAGCAGTTATATGGAGACCCAGTACTTC,CASSYMETQYF
NA,few,TRBJ1-4,TRBV21-1,TGTGCCAGCAGCATCTACCCCCGGGGCAGGGGCAATGAAAAACTGTTTTTT,CASSIYPRGRGNEKLFF
TRBD2,NA,TRBJ2-7,TRBV2,TGTGCCATGCTAGCGGGAGCGGTCTACGAGCAGTACTTC,CAMLAGAVYEQYF
NA,many,TRBJ1-6,TRBV20-1,TGCAGTGCTAGTAATCGGATGATGGGTAATTCACCCCTCCACTTT,CSASNRMMGNSPLHF
TRBD1,NA,TRBJ1-1,TRBV5-1,TGCGCCAGCAGCCCGGCGACAGGGGCGGGACCTTTTCCTGAAGCTTTCTTT,CASSPATGAGPFPEAFF
NA,many,TRBJ1-3,TRBV25-1,TGTGCCAGCAGTGAATCGTTTTCTGAAAACACCATATATTTT,CASSESFSENTIYF
TRBD1,NA,TRBJ1-2,TRBV5-4,TGTGCCAGCAGCTCCAGGACAGGGGACTATGGCTACACCTTC,CASSSRTGDYGYTF
NA,many,TRBJ2-5,TRBV20-1,TGCAGTGCTAGAAAGTCAGGGGCGCAGACCCAGTACTTC,CSARKSGAQTQYF
TRBD1,NA,TRBJ2-4,TRBV3-1,TGTGCCAGCAGCCGCGGGACAGGAGCTACCATCAAAAACATTCAGTACTTC,CASSRGTGATIKNIQYF
TRBD1,NA,TRBJ1-1,TRBV6-1,TGTGCCAGCAGTAGACAGGGGTTCGTCGGTGAAGCTTTCTTT,CASSRQGFVGEAFF
NA,many,TRBJ1-6,TRBV12-3/TRBV12-4,TGTGCCAGCAGTTTCCCCAGGAGCTCCTATAATTCACCCCTCCACTTT,CASSFPRSSYNSPLHF
NA,few,TRBJ2-2,TRBV3-1,TGTGCCAGCAGCCGCGACCCCACCGGGGAGCTGTTTTTT,CASSRDPTGELFF
NA,few,TRBJ2-3,TRBV5-1,TGCGCCAGCAGCTTGGGGGTTTCTAGCACAGATACGCAGTATTTT,CASSLGVSSTDTQYF
TRBD1,few,TRBJ1-5,TRBV11-2,TGTGCCAGCAGCTTAAATAATGGAGCAGGGGGCCGGAATCAGCCCCAGCATTTT,CASSLNNGAGGRNQPQHF
NA,many,TRBJ2-5,TRBV7-9,TGTGCCAGCAGCTCGAACCTAGGGAACCAAGAGACCCAGTACTTC,CASSSNLGNQETQYF
NA,NA,TRBJ1-1,TRBV29-1,TGCAGCGTTGAAGTCAACAGGAAGCCCACTGAAGCTTTCTTT,CSVEVNRKPTEAFF
NA,few,TRBJ1-1,TRBV4-2,TGTGCCAGCAGCCAGAAACCGAACACTGAAGCTTTCTTT,CASSQKPNTEAFF
NA,many,TRBJ1-6,TRBV28,TGTGCCAGCAGTTCAGGGTATAATTCACCCCTCCACTTT,CASSSGYNSPLHF
TRBD1,many,TRBJ1-2,TRBV28,TGTGCCAGCAGTCAAGGGACAGATTATGGCTACACCTTC,CASSQGTDYGYTF
TRBD2,few,TRBJ2-1,TRBV4-1,TGCGCCAGCAGCCAGCTAGCGGGGGGGCTACCCTACAATGAGCAGTTCTTC,CASSQLAGGLPYNEQFF
NA,NA,TRBJ2-5,TRBV7-2,TGTGCCAGCAGCTTAGCCAGGTCCCAAGAGACCCAGTACTTC,CASSLARSQETQYF
NA,NA,TRBJ2-7,TRBV20-1,TGCAGTGCTCCCAGGGACGGCTACGAGCAGTACTTC,CSAPRDGYEQYF
TRBD1,many,TRBJ2-3,TRBV3-1,TGTGCCAGCAGCCATACGCTACAGGGGACAGATACGCAGTATTTT,CASSHTLQGTDTQYF
NA,many,TRBJ1-2,TRBV7-2,TGTGCCAGCAGCTTAGGTCTCGGGATTCGTGGCTACACCTTC,CASSLGLGIRGYTF
NA,NA,TRBJ2-1,TRBV28,TGTGCCAGCAGTTTATATCCCAGCTCCTACAATGAGCAGTTCTTC,CASSLYPSSYNEQFF
NA,many,TRBJ1-1,TRBV28,TGTGCCAGCAGTTTCCTAAGGGGACTTAACACTGAAGCTTTCTTT,CASSFLRGLNTEAFF
NA,NA,TRBJ2-3,TRBV2,TGTGCCAGCAGTGAAAGGCGACCAATCACAGATACGCAGTATTTT,CASSERRPITDTQYF
NA,few,TRBJ2-7,TRBV23-1,TGCGCCAGCAGTCAATCGGAGTCCAGCTCCTACGAGCAGTACTTC,CASSQSESSSYEQYF
NA,NA,TRBJ1-5,TRBV30,TGTGCCTGGAGGGCAGGGGCCAATCAGCCCCAGCATTTT,CAWRAGANQPQHF
NA,many,TRBJ2-1,TRBV10-3,TGTGCCATCAGTTGGGACCGGACCTACAATGAGCAGTTCTTC,CAISWDRTYNEQFF
NA,many,TRBJ1-5,TRBV20-1,TGCAGTGCTAGAGAGGTGTACGGGAATCAGCCCCAGCATTTT,CSAREVYGNQPQHF
NA,many,TRBJ1-1,TRBV7-8,TGTGCCAGCAGCTTCTTTGGGCGGTCGAACACTGAAGCTTTCTTT,CASSFFGRSNTEAFF
NA,many,TRBJ2-7,TRBV29-1,TGCAGCGTTTTGTCCGACGACGCGCCCGAGCAGTACTTC,CSVLSDDAPEQYF
TRBD1,many,TRBJ2-1,TRBV4-3,TGCGCCAGCAGCCTCTGGGGGACAGGGCAGGGTGAGCAGTTCTTC,CASSLWGTGQGEQFF
NA,many,TRBJ2-1,TRBV4-1,TGCGCCAGCAGCCAAGTTCACAATGAGCAGTTCTTC,CASSQVHNEQFF
TRBD1,many,TRBJ1-5,TRBV5-1,TGCGCCAGCAGTTTGACAGGGAGTCAGCCCCAGCATTTT,CASSLTGSQPQHF
TRBD1,NA,TRBJ2-5,TRBV6-1,TGTGCCAGCAGCAGGGGGTACCAAGAGACCCAGTACTTC,CASSRGYQETQYF
NA,many,TRBJ2-5,TRBV18,TGTGCCAGCTCACCTACGACAGGAGCGGTTCAAGAGACCCAGTACTTC,CASSPTTGAVQETQYF
TRBD1,NA,TRBJ1-1,TRBV5-4,TGTGCCAGCAGCTTACCCGGGACAGGGGGCACTGAAGCTTTCTTT,CASSLPGTGGTEAFF
TRBD1,many,TRBJ2-5,TRBV10-3,TGTGCCATCAGTGGACAGGGGGCAGGAGAGACCCAGTACTTC,CAISGQGAGETQYF
TRBD1,many,TRBJ1-1,TRBV7-6,TGTGCCAGCAGCTTAACGGGACAGGGAAACACTGAAGCTTTCTTT,CASSLTGQGNTEAFF
NA,many,TRBJ2-3,TRBV7-2,TGTGCCAGCAGCTTAGGGCTAGGCCCAGATACGCAGTATTTT,CASSLGLGPDTQYF
TRBD1,NA,TRBJ2-2,TRBV15,TGTGCCACCAGCAGAGATACAGGGGGCGGCACCGGGGAGCTGTTTTTT,CATSRDTGGGTGELFF
TRBD1,NA,TRBJ1-6,TRBV11-2,TGTGCCAGCACACGAACAGGGGTTCCCTTCGAAGGCTCCTATAATTCACCCCTCCACTTT,CASTRTGVPFEGSYNSPLHF
TRBD1,many,TRBJ2-5,TRBV12-3/TRBV12-4,TGTGCCAGCAGTTTCTCCTCCGGGACAGAACAAGAGACCCAGTACTTC,CASSFSSGTEQETQYF
NA,many,TRBJ2-2,TRBV5-1,TGCGCCAGCAGCTTTGGCCACACGAACACCGGGGAGCTGTTTTTT,CASSFGHTNTGELFF
NA,few,TRBJ1-5,TRBV6-5,TGTGCCAGCAGTTATTCTTCTAGCAATCAGCCCCAGCATTTT,CASSYSSSNQPQHF